These 20 T cell receptor beta chains were all obtained from the same sample, sequenced in a study of blood T cells in healthy people across ages. Then a second PCR, running roughly 7 to 11 cycles, was carried out with a sample-barcoded 5' primer and a J-beta primer mix. TCRdb reprocessed the 5' RACE reads via MiXCR and lists one record per CDR3 protein. The sample contains about 620,000 distinct CDR3 sequences, 20% to 25% of which appear only once. The sequenced material came from blood. These receptors were collected from an older man in good health.

The rearrangement links TRBV6-5 to TRBJ2-7, with a possible D match to TRBD1 (7 bases). Germline V gives CDR1 MNHEY, CDR2 SVGAGI. This CDR3 region has 16 residues. The V and J ends lost 2 bases and 0 bases respectively, with 14 bases between them. In nucleotides, the CDR3 is TGTGCCAGCAGTTACGGAGGGACAGCCAACTCCTACGAGCAGTACTTC. It codes for CASSYGGTANSYEQYF.

V is TRBV20-1 and J is TRBJ2-5; D is unresolved. This CDR3 is built from 13 residues. Per germline, CDR1 DFQATT and CDR2 SNEGSKA (reference sequence). Trimming removed 3 bases at V and 0 bases at J, with 8 bases between. The CDR3 DNA sequence: TGCAGTGCTAGCATCACGCACCAAGAGACCCAGTACTTC. Residues: CSASITHQETQYF.

The chain is built from TRBV12-3 or TRBV12-4 and TRBJ1-2, with D tentatively TRBD1 (5 bases). Deletions cut 4 bases from V and 10 bases from J, with 19 bases between. CDR3 length equals 14 residues. CDR3 DNA sequence: TGTGCCAGCAGTTATACAGGATTTTCGAGCATCTACACCTTC. It encodes CASSYTGFSSIYTF.

This clonotype occurred a few times. V is TRBV3-1 and J is TRBJ2-1, with 11 bases matching TRBD2. The CDR3 extends over 15 amino acids. V trimming: 4 bases; J trimming: 5 bases; junction bases outside the gene matches: 4. CDR1 LGHDT and CDR2 YNNKEL come from the germline V gene (reference sequence). CDR3: CASSPSGRLHNEQFF. The CDR3 DNA sequence: TGTGCCAGCAGCCCTAGCGGGAGGTTGCACAATGAGCAGTTCTTC.

This clonotype was observed many times. The chain has TRBV11-2 and TRBJ2-7; D is ambiguous. This CDR3 spans 14 amino acids. The germline V and J ends were trimmed by 0 bases and 0 bases, with 6 bases remaining between them. The germline V gene encodes CDR1 SGHAT and CDR2 FQNNGV. The CDR3 loop reads CASSLEAGSYEQYF. Here the CDR3 DNA reads TGTGCCAGCAGCTTAGAAGCAGGCTCCTACGAGCAGTACTTC.

The genes are TRBV21-1 and TRBJ2-1; the D call TRBD2 from the table was never checked on the DNA. TRBV21-1 is an annotated pseudogene. The CDR3 extends over 17 amino acids. CDR3 amino acids: CASSKGGTSLQTNEQFF. The CDR3 nucleotides read TGTGCCAGCAGCAAAGGAGGGACTTCCCTACAGACCAATGAGCAGTTCTTC.

This clonotype appeared a few times. V usage is TRBV5-1 and J usage is TRBJ1-1, with D hard to call. Trimming removed 4 bases from V and 5 bases from J, with 6 bases in between. CDR3 length: 11 amino acids. The germline CDR1 and CDR2 sequences are SGHRS and YFSETQ. CDR3 in amino acids: CASSVGTEAFF. CDR3 DNA: TGCGCCAGCAGCGTCGGGACTGAAGCTTTCTTT.

The chain is built from TRBV12-3 or TRBV12-4 and TRBJ2-1; D gene unclear. Trimming pared 8 bases from V and 6 bases from J, leaving 17 bases between. The CDR3 covers 14 residues. CDR3 in DNA: TGTGCCAGCCTAGACTTGTTTTCGAGCAATGAGCAGTTCTTC. It is translated as CASLDLFSSNEQFF.

This clonotype was detected many times. This rearrangement joins TRBV18 to TRBJ2-3, with D unresolved. Looked up from germline, CDR1 is KGHSH and CDR2 is LQKENI. V lost 5 bases, J lost 4 bases, and 16 bases lay in between. This CDR3 comprises 15 residues. The CDR3: CASSSPGSGPDTQYF. CDR3 bases: TGTGCCAGCTCAAGTCCGGGCTCAGGCCCAGATACGCAGTATTTT.

The chain combines TRBV14 with TRBJ2-7; a weak D match, TRBD1 (5 bases). This CDR3 is built from 16 residues. V was trimmed by 4 bases and J by 0 bases, leaving 16 bases between them. Germline assignment: CDR1 SGHDN and CDR2 FVKESK. The CDR3 spells CASSPGNRIVSYEQYF. As DNA, the CDR3 is TGTGCCAGCAGCCCCGGAAACAGGATTGTCTCCTACGAGCAGTACTTC.

The V call is TRBV20-1, the J call TRBJ2-5, with D possibly TRBD2 on 7 matching bases. This CDR3 comprises 13 residues. V was pared by 3 bases and J by 7 bases, with 15 bases between. Germline V gene data show CDR1 as DFQATT and CDR2 as SNEGSKA (reference sequence). The CDR3 nucleotides read TGCAGTGCTAGCGGGGGGCGCAGGGTGACCCAGTACTTC. Protein sequence: CSASGGRRVTQYF.

This clonotype was seen repeatedly, ten times or more. The rearrangement joins TRBV21-1 to TRBJ2-7. TRBV21-1 is a pseudogene locus. This CDR3 has 16 residues. CDR3 in amino acids: CASSKVQEQAWNEQYF. As DNA, the CDR3 is TGTGCCAGCAGCAAAGTGCAGGAGCAGGCCTGGAACGAGCAGTACTTC.

The J gene is TRBJ1-4, the V gene TRBV6-5; D not certain. CDR3 size: 13 residues. V was trimmed by 4 bases and J by 6 bases, leaving 9 bases between them. Germline loops: CDR1 MNHEY, CDR2 SVGAGI. The CDR3 spells CASSWQPHEKLFF. The CDR3 DNA reads TGTGCCAGCAGTTGGCAGCCTCATGAAAAACTGTTTTTT.

The CDR3 coding sequence is TGCGCCAGCAGCTCTAGCGCCAGCACAGATACGCAGTATTTT. Translated, it gives CASSSSASTDTQYF. The chain links TRBV5-1 to TRBJ2-3; a possible D gene is TRBD2 (6 bases). The CDR3 runs to 14 residues. Looked up from germline, CDR1 is SGHRS and CDR2 is YFSETQ. V lost 3 bases and J lost 0, with 8 bases in between.

This rearrangement joins TRBV3-1 to TRBJ2-5; D uncertain. The DNA end is a closer match to TRBJ2-1, so the J assignment may be wrong. Germline CDR1 and CDR2: LGHDT and YNNKEL (reference sequence). The CDR3 extends over 15 amino acids. In DNA, the CDR3 is TGTGCCAGCAGCCAAGATGGGCTAGGGCGCAATGAGCAGTTCTTC. Its protein product is CASSQDGLGRNEQFF.

The chain joins TRBV6-5 to TRBJ1-2; possible D gene TRBD1, 6 bases. There are 15 residues in the CDR3. Trimming shortened V by 6 bases and J by 3 bases, and 17 bases separated the two germline ends. From germline, CDR1 is MNHEY and CDR2 SVGAGI. CDR3 DNA sequence: TGTGCCAGCAGCGAGACAGGAACGGACTACTATGGCTACACCTTC. Translated: CASSETGTDYYGYTF.

There are a few counts of this clonotype. This chain joins TRBV5-1 and TRBJ1-1, with 8 bases lining up with TRBD1. Germline lookup yields CDR1 SGHRS and CDR2 YFSETQ. With V trimmed by 0 bases and J by 11 bases, 6 bases remained unmatched. The CDR3 loop spans 13 amino acids. The CDR3 coding sequence is TGCGCCAGCAGCTTGGATGGACAGGGATACGCTTTCTTT. It yields the protein CASSLDGQGYAFF.

About this clonotype itself: One end of the junction fails to match germline, which may point to a read error. The chain joins TRBV3-1 to TRBJ2-2, with 8 bases that match TRBD2. The CDR3 is made up of 16 amino acids. Germline values: CDR1 LGHDT, CDR2 YNNKEL (reference sequence). The CDR3 DNA follows: TGTGCCAGCACTCTTAGGACTAGCCGCAACACCGGGGGGCTGTTTTTT. This gives the protein CASTLRTSRNTGGLFF.

This clonotype has just a few counts. The V gene is TRBV2, the J gene TRBJ2-1, with D perhaps matching TRBD2 (6 bases). This CDR3 is built from 11 residues. CDR1 and CDR2 from the germline V gene are SNHLY and FYNNEI. Trimming left V 6 bases short and J 8 bases short, with 8 bases between. The CDR3 reads CASRDYYEQFF. CDR3 DNA sequence: TGTGCCAGCAGGGACTATTATGAGCAGTTCTTC.

In its sample, this clonotype was seen many times. V and J are TRBV29-1 and TRBJ2-1; 13 nucleotides align to TRBD2. The germline CDR1 and CDR2 sequences are SQVTM and ANQGSEA. The CDR3 runs 18 residues. V shed 7 bases and J 0 bases; nucleotides not matched to a gene: 12. In nucleotides, the CDR3 is TGCAGCGGCAGCACGTCGGGACTAGCGGGAAGCTCCTACAATGAGCAGTTCTTC. Protein: CSGSTSGLAGSSYNEQFF.